This is a list of T cell receptor beta chains from one sample in a study of human T cells and chemical hapten exposure. MiXCR was run by TCRdb on the RACE reads, yielding one entry per CDR3 protein. Of 80,000 to 95,000 distinct CDR3 sequences detected, roughly a tenth appear once; the ten largest clones hold 3% to 4.5%. The sample in question was whole blood, obtained in connection with sensitization to the hapten diphenylcyclopropenone (DPC). The receptors come from a woman aged 40 to 55 with alopecia areata. Some clones in this sample may be carry-over from other donors' samples. The CDR3 runs from the conserved cysteine through the conserved F or W. Fields, in order: clone size, J gene, V gene, D gene, CDR3 protein, CDR3 DNA. The D gene is left open where the match is weak. Rows give clone size only sometimes, using once, few, many, or a class for an expanded clone.

NA | TRBJ2-3 | TRBV5-6 | NA | CASSLGVRDLSIKYF | TGTGCCAGCAGCTTGGGGGTGAGAGACCTGTCCATTAAGTATTTT
few | TRBJ1-2 | TRBV18 | TRBD1 | CASSPLQSGGGYTF | TGTGCCAGCTCACCACTTCAGTCAGGGGGTGGCTACACCTTC
many | TRBJ2-3 | TRBV6-6 | NA | CASSYWLARTDTQYF | TGTGCCAGCAGTTATTGGCTAGCACGCACAGATACGCAGTATTTT
many | TRBJ1-5 | TRBV28 | TRBD1 | CASRPTTGGGQPQHF | TGTGCCAGCAGACCGACCACAGGGGGCGGACAGCCCCAGCATTTT
many | TRBJ2-3 | TRBV18 | TRBD2 | CASSPRAAGGPADTQYF | TGTGCCAGCTCACCACGGGCAGCGGGGGGGCCCGCAGATACGCAGTATTTT
many | TRBJ1-2 | TRBV6-1 | TRBD1 | CAIAQGAYGYTF | TGTGCCATTGCGCAGGGGGCCTATGGCTACACCTTC
NA | TRBJ2-3 | TRBV3-1 | NA | CASSWGVRDTQYF | TGTGCCAGCAGCTGGGGGGTGAGAGATACGCAGTATTTT
many | TRBJ1-5 | TRBV12-3/TRBV12-4 | TRBD1 | CASRKTGSGNQPQHF | TGTGCCAGCAGGAAGACAGGGTCGGGGAATCAGCCCCAGCATTTT
NA | TRBJ1-2 | TRBV7-8 | NA | CASSTGINYGYTF | TGTGCCAGCAGCACAGGGATTAACTATGGCTACACCTTC
NA | TRBJ2-7 | TRBV7-2 | NA | CASSLPGGPYEQYF | TGTGCCAGCAGCCTACCCGGCGGTCCCTACGAGCAGTACTTC